The subject of this entry is one T cell receptor (beta chain). The record originates from a study of cytomegalovirus exposure and HLA in healthy donors. Study information: Clustering assigned 70% to 85% of the approximately 400 genotyped donors to the Caucasian-associated ancestry cluster.

The CDR3 runs to 17 residues. V lost 1 base and J lost 0; bases outside the gene matches: 4. The germline V gene has CDR1 SEHNR and CDR2 FQNEAQ (reference sequence). The PCR had 60 Vbeta and 13 Jbeta primers. Sequencing used immunoSEQ multiplex PCR; TCRdb keeps in-frame clones, though not all of them. This table holds 65,000 to 85,000 clones, roughly 79% found once. What was sequenced was PBMCs. This sequence originates from a woman aged 40 to 50 in good health and CMV-seropositive. The V and J genes are TRBV7-9 and TRBJ2-3, with 10 nucleotides matching TRBD2. The CDR3 DNA reads as TGTGCCAGCAGCTTAGGAGCGGGGGGGGTCAGCACAGATACGCAGTATTTT. Protein product: CASSLGAGGVSTDTQYF.